This passage covers 5 T cell receptor beta chains from one sample sequenced in a study of T cells in localized non-small cell lung cancer. Clones were sequenced by immunoSEQ multiplex PCR, and TCRdb holds only the in-frame ones, with some missing. The sample holds fewer than 20,000 clones; about 88% are singletons and the top ten take less than 25%. The sample consisted of peripheral blood, taken before any cancer treatment. Every receptor here comes from a male donor aged 60 or over with stage I lung adenocarcinoma.

This chain connects TRBV18 to TRBJ2-1; 13 bases align to TRBD2. Germline V gene sequence: CDR1 KGHSH, CDR2 LQKENI. The CDR3 runs 15 residues. The V and J ends lost 1 base and 6 bases, in that order; junction bases with no gene match: 0. The CDR3 region is CASSPRTSGSNEQFF. CDR3 nucleotide sequence: TGTGCCAGCTCACCACGGACTAGCGGGAGCAATGAGCAGTTCTTC.

This chain connects TRBV27 to TRBJ2-7; 14 bases align to TRBD2. This CDR3 region has 13 residues. V dropped 9 bases and J dropped 3; count of bases not matched to a gene: 1. Germline V lookup: CDR1 MNHEY, CDR2 SMNVEV (reference sequence). CDR3 loop: CASGTSGGYEQYF. CDR3 DNA: TGTGCCAGTGGGACTAGCGGGGGCTACGAGCAGTACTTC.

The V call is TRBV7-9, the J call TRBJ1-1, with D uncertain. Germline loops: CDR1 SEHNR, CDR2 FQNEAQ (reference sequence). Trimming pared 3 bases from V and 4 bases from J, leaving 12 bases between. The CDR3 covers 14 residues. CDR3 in DNA: TGTGCCAGCAGCTTTACGGACTATGGCACTGAAGCTTTCTTT. Translated: CASSFTDYGTEAFF.

This clone was seen more than once but under ten times. The gene calls are TRBV6-5 and TRBJ1-3, with 7 bases lining up with TRBD1. V gave up 7 bases and J gave up 0 bases; unmatched junction bases: 6. Looked up from germline, CDR1 is MNHEY and CDR2 is SVGAGI. CDR3 length: 15 residues. CDR3 sequence reads: CASTDWTGSGNTIYF. As DNA, the CDR3 is TGTGCCAGCACCGACTGGACAGGCTCTGGAAACACCATATATTTT.

The chain recombines TRBV7-2 with TRBJ2-3, with 13 bases fitting TRBD2. The germline CDR1 and CDR2 sequences are SGHTA and FQGNSA. The CDR3 is made up of 16 amino acids. V shed 3 bases, J shed 7 bases, and the junction held 7 bases outside the gene matches. The CDR3 sequence is CASSFRTSGGRYTQYF. In nucleotides, the CDR3 is TGTGCCAGCAGCTTTCGGACTAGCGGGGGCCGCTATACGCAGTATTTT.